A single sample gave rise to the 12 T cell receptor beta chains below, sequenced in a study of cytomegalovirus exposure and HLA in healthy donors. PCR amplification relied on 60 Vbeta primers (plus 13 Jbeta primers). Produced via immunoSEQ multiplex PCR; TCRdb's table is partial and in-frame only. The table shows 95,000 to 110,000 clones, with approximately 79% occurring only once. The sample comprised PBMCs. Receptors were obtained from a man aged 45-65 years in good health and CMV-seropositive.

This chain joins TRBV7-2 and TRBJ2-3; 13 bases match TRBD2. The germline gives CDR1 SGHTA, CDR2 FQGNSA. The CDR3 consists of 14 residues. The junction had 2 bases not matched to a gene; V was cut back by 5 bases and J by 6 bases. This CDR3 reads CASSPTSGRDTQYF. The CDR3 DNA sequence: TGTGCCAGCAGCCCGACTAGCGGGAGGGATACGCAGTATTTT.

The chain combines TRBV4-3 with TRBJ1-4; no definite D call. CDR3 length: 15 amino acids. From germline, CDR1 is LGHNA and CDR2 YSLEER. Trimming took off 0 bases at V and 7 bases at J, with 12 bases between the two ends. The CDR3 DNA sequence: TGCGCCAGCAGCCAAGATTCCGGGGTATTTGAAAAACTGTTTTTT. Amino acids: CASSQDSGVFEKLFF.

V gene TRBV30 combines with J gene TRBJ2-3; 7 bases map to TRBD2. The J segment lost 0 bases and the V segment lost 8 bases, leaving 11 bases of the junction unmatched. This CDR3 spans 15 amino acids. Looked up from germline, CDR1 is GTSNPN and CDR2 is SVGIG (reference sequence). The CDR3 here is CALETREGSTDTQYF. CDR3 nucleotides: TGTGCCCTGGAGACGAGGGAGGGGAGCACAGATACGCAGTATTTT.

The rearrangement uses TRBV6-5 and TRBJ1-5; TRBD1 matches at 7 bases. Germline CDR1 MNHEY, CDR2 SVGAGI. The CDR3 runs to 14 residues. V was clipped by 4 bases and J by 2 bases; unmatched bases: 2. The CDR3 bases are TGTGCCAGCAGTTTGACAGGGCGCAATCAGCCCCAGCATTTT. This sequence encodes CASSLTGRNQPQHF.

V gene TRBV9 combines with J gene TRBJ1-5; possibly TRBD1 for D (6 bases). V shed 1 base and J shed 3 bases, with 17 bases lying between them. The CDR3 has 17 residues. Germline V lookup: CDR1 SGDLS, CDR2 YYNGEE. The CDR3, as DNA: TGTGCCAGCAGCGTAAAGGGGGGGGAGGTACCCAATCAGCCCCAGCATTTT. This translates into CASSVKGGEVPNQPQHF.

The gene calls are TRBV19 and TRBJ2-1; D gene ambiguous. Deletions cut 5 bases from V and 4 bases from J, with 9 bases between. The CDR3 consists of 13 residues. Germline values: CDR1 LNHDA, CDR2 SQIVND (reference sequence). CDR3 in amino acids: CASSAIIYNEQFF. In DNA, the CDR3 is TGTGCCAGTAGTGCTATAATATACAATGAGCAGTTCTTC.

The chain couples TRBV6-1 to TRBJ2-5; D is uncertain. Matching the DNA end better, TRBJ2-7 makes the J call doubtful. This CDR3 has 13 amino acids. Germline V gene lookup returns CDR1 MNHNS and CDR2 SASEGT. Here the CDR3 DNA reads TGTGCCAGCAGTGAGAGCCTCCCCTACGAGCAGTACTTC. As protein: CASSESLPYEQYF.

This chain connects TRBV7-8 to TRBJ1-5; D unresolved. CDR3 length: 16 amino acids. Germline V gene sequence: CDR1 SGHVS, CDR2 FQNEAQ. V lost 5 bases and J 0 bases, leaving 14 bases between the germline ends. CDR3 amino acids: CASSPTFANSNQPQHF. The CDR3 nucleotides read TGTGCCAGCAGCCCCACTTTTGCTAATAGCAATCAGCCCCAGCATTTT. Looking up the rest from reference TRBV7-8 and TRBJ1-5 gives the full variable domain: GAGVSQSPRYKVAKRGQDVALRCDPISGHVSLFWYQQALGQGPEFLTYFQNEAQLDKSGLPSDRFFAERPEGSVSTLKIQRTQQEDSAVYLCASSPTFANSNQPQHFGDGTRLSIL.

This rearrangement joins TRBV28 to TRBJ2-5; 12 nucleotides line up with TRBD1. The J call may be in error: the DNA end matches TRBJ2-7 better. Germline V gives CDR1 MDHEN, CDR2 SYDVKM. CDR3 length equals 13 residues. The chain's CDR3 is CASTGTGGHEQYF. CDR3 in DNA: TGTGCCAGTACCGGGACAGGGGGCCACGAGCAGTACTTC.

This clone was detected only a few times. V usage is TRBV28 and J usage is TRBJ2-3, with TRBD1 matching 11 bases. This CDR3 is 14 amino acids long. Losses at the gene ends were 4 bases for V and 7 bases for J; bases not matched to a gene: 4. The germline V gene encodes CDR1 MDHEN and CDR2 SYDVKM. The CDR3 nucleotides are TGTGCCAGCAGTTCCGGGACAGGGGGTCATACGCAGTATTTT. Encoded protein: CASSSGTGGHTQYF.

The rearrangement uses TRBV11-2 and TRBJ2-1; 8 bases fit TRBD1. J lost 9 bases, V lost 3 bases, and 4 bases had no gene match. Germline V gene data show CDR1 as SGHAT and CDR2 as FQNNGV. The CDR3 has 13 amino acids. CDR3 amino acids: CASSLVRGREQFF. The CDR3 bases are TGTGCCAGCAGCTTGGTCAGGGGGCGTGAGCAGTTCTTC.

The rearrangement joins TRBV19 to TRBJ1-5, with D possibly being TRBD1 (6 bases). Trimming shortened V by 7 bases and J by 0 bases, and 13 bases separated the two germline ends. The CDR3 runs to 15 residues. Germline lookup yields CDR1 LNHDA and CDR2 SQIVND (reference sequence). The CDR3 sequence: CASNGQRNSNQPQHF. CDR3 DNA: TGTGCCAGTAACGGACAGCGAAATAGCAATCAGCCCCAGCATTTT.